These 4 T cell receptor beta chains share one sample of origin, sequenced in a study of identical twins. Each CDR3 protein is one row after TCRdb ran MiXCR on the 5' RACE reads. This table holds 300,000 to 400,000 distinct CDR3 sequences, about 12% found once. The sample was also linked to a second study, of yellow fever vaccine responses in identical twins.

Sample: CD8+ T cells sorted from blood. All receptors come from a woman aged 18-29 years in good health.

The V gene is TRBV12-3 or TRBV12-4, the J gene TRBJ1-5; no firm D call. This CDR3 is 15 amino acids long. V lost 2 bases to trimming and J lost 6 bases, with 14 bases between them. This chain's CDR3 is CASSLIAAVAQPQHF. CDR3 nucleotides: TGTGCCAGCAGTTTAATCGCGGCGGTGGCTCAGCCCCAGCATTTT.

This clonotype turned up a few times. The chain employs TRBV24-1 and TRBJ2-1; tentative D call: TRBD1 (5 bases). Germline CDR1 reads KGHDR; CDR2 reads SFDVKD. The length of the CDR3 is 14 residues. Trimming left V 3 bases short and J 4 bases short, with 9 bases between. CDR3 protein: CATSDPDSYNEQFF. The CDR3 DNA reads as TGTGCCACCAGTGATCCCGACAGTTACAATGAGCAGTTCTTC.

The CDR3 sequence is CAITLRQQYF. In DNA form, the CDR3 reads TGTGCCATCACCCTTAGACAGCAGTATTTT. J is TRBJ2-3 and V is TRBV2, with D unclear. Germline values: CDR1 SNHLY, CDR2 FYNNEI. V lost 10 bases, J lost 11 bases, and 13 bases lay in between. The CDR3 consists of 10 residues.

The chain links TRBV28 to TRBJ2-3; the D is unclear. This CDR3 comprises 11 residues. The V end was cut by 3 bases, the J end by 6 bases, with 4 bases between. The germline CDR1 and CDR2 sequences are MDHEN and SYDVKM. CDR3 protein: CASSFVDTQYF. The CDR3 region has the DNA TGTGCCAGCAGTTTTGTCGATACGCAGTATTTT.